Listed below are T cell receptor beta chains from one sample, sequenced in a study of CD8+ T cells in alopecia areata. Sequencing used immunoSEQ multiplex PCR; TCRdb keeps in-frame clones, though not all of them. This table has under 150,000 clones, less than 70% appearing once. The sample consisted of CD4+ T cells sorted from blood, taken at week 24, from a patient treated with tofacitinib. The origin of the receptors is a human donor with alopecia areata. CDR3s include the opening cysteine and the closing phenylalanine or tryptophan. A D gene is named only where the DNA matches it firmly. Not every row has a clone size; where given, it reads once, few, many or a size class.

v_call,j_call,clone_size,d_call,cdr3_nt,cdr3_aa
TRBV7-9,TRBJ1-3,-,-,TGTGCCAGCAGCTTTGTGGAGGGAAACACCATATATTTT,CASSFVEGNTIYF
TRBV10-3,TRBJ1-1,few,-,TGTGCCGCAGCTTTAGGCGGGAACACTGAAGCTTTCTTT,CAAALGGNTEAFF
TRBV4-3,TRBJ2-3,-,TRBD2,TGCGCCAGCAGCAGCTTTAGCGGGGGAGAGCAGTATTTT,CASSSFSGGEQYF
TRBV5-1,TRBJ1-1,-,-,TGCGCCAGCAGCTTGGAACAGGGAATGGATACTGAAGCTTTCTTT,CASSLEQGMDTEAFF
TRBV25-1,TRBJ1-5,few,TRBD1,TGTGCCAGCCAGGGGGGGGGCAATCAGCCCCAGCATTTT,CASQGGGNQPQHF
TRBV6-9,TRBJ2-1,once,TRBD1,TGTGCCAGCAGTTATGGCCCTACGGGTTTTAGACAGGGCACCTACAATGAGCAGTTCTTC,CASSYGPTGFRQGTYNEQFF
TRBV7-2,TRBJ1-3,-,TRBD1,TGTGCCAGCAGCCCGAGGACAGGCCCCTCTGGAAACACCATATATTTT,CASSPRTGPSGNTIYF
TRBV30,TRBJ1-1,few,TRBD1,TGTGCCTGGAGTGAAGGGGGCCCGGCTTTCTTT,CAWSEGGPAFF
TRBV6-1,TRBJ1-1,-,-,TGTGCCAGCATCTTTCGGGACACTGAAGCTTTCTTT,CASIFRDTEAFF
TRBV6-4,TRBJ2-3,few,TRBD1,TGTGCCAGCAAGGACAGGGTCACAGATACGCAGTATTTT,CASKDRVTDTQYF
TRBV19,TRBJ2-3,-,-,TGTGCCAGTAGTGCAAAACAGGGTTATACGCAGTATTTT,CASSAKQGYTQYF
TRBV7-9,TRBJ2-5,few,-,TGTGCCAGCAGCGGGCTATTCAGGGAATTAGGAGAGACCCAGTACTTC,CASSGLFRELGETQYF
TRBV5-4,TRBJ2-1,-,-,TGTGCCAGCAGCCTGGGGGGGGCTTCCTACAATGAGCAGTTCTTC,CASSLGGASYNEQFF
TRBV28,TRBJ2-1,few,TRBD1,TGTGCCAGCAGTTTGGGACAGGTGGTTCAATTCTTC,CASSLGQVVQFF
TRBV29-1,TRBJ2-3,-,TRBD1,TGCAGCACCGGACAGGGGGGAGATACGCAGTATTTT,CSTGQGGDTQYF
TRBV4-3,TRBJ2-2,-,-,TGCGCCAGCAGCCAAGGTCAGGGATGGACCGGGGAGCTGTTTTTT,CASSQGQGWTGELFF
TRBV6-1,TRBJ2-2,few,-,TGTGCCAGCAGTGAAATGGCAGACACCGGGGAGCTGTTTTTT,CASSEMADTGELFF
TRBV2,TRBJ1-4,-,-,TGTGCCAGCAGTGAAGGCCGCAGCGCAACTAATGAAAAACTGTTTTTT,CASSEGRSATNEKLFF
TRBV6-6,TRBJ2-1,-,-,TGTGCCAGCAGCGACGGGAGCGTTGGGAGCGATGAGCAGTTCTTC,CASSDGSVGSDEQFF
TRBV18,TRBJ2-7,once,TRBD1,TGTGCCAGCTCAGAAGGACAGGGCCGGAGACAGTACTTC,CASSEGQGRRQYF
TRBV30,TRBJ2-7,-,-,TGTGCCACATCAGGGGGGGCCTACGAGCAGTACTTC,CATSGGAYEQYF
TRBV9,TRBJ2-3,-,TRBD2,TGTGCCAGCAGCGTGGGACTAGCGGGGATCACAGATACGCAGTATTTT,CASSVGLAGITDTQYF
TRBV2,TRBJ2-5,-,-,TGTGCCAGCAGTGGGGATCAAGAGACCCAGTACTTC,CASSGDQETQYF
TRBV19,TRBJ2-5,-,-,TGTGCCAGTAGTTCGTCCGGGAGTAGGGAGACCCAGTACTTC,CASSSSGSRETQYF
TRBV4-3,TRBJ2-7,-,TRBD2,TGCGCCAGCAGCCACCTCGCAAGCGGGGGGGCCCGAAACCACTACGAGCAGTACTTC,CASSHLASGGARNHYEQYF
TRBV5-1,TRBJ1-4,-,-,TGCGCCAGCAGCCCTCCGGAGGGATCAACTAATGAAAAACTGTTTTTT,CASSPPEGSTNEKLFF
TRBV6-1,TRBJ1-1,-,TRBD1,TGTGCCAGCAGACAGGGGGACATCGGGGACACTGAAGCTTTCTTT,CASRQGDIGDTEAFF
TRBV7-2,TRBJ2-1,-,-,TGTGCCAGCAGCCGCTTAACTGGGGCCAGCAATGAGCAGTTCTTC,CASSRLTGASNEQFF
TRBV7-9,TRBJ1-5,-,-,TGTGCCAGCAGCTCTCCCGGTAGCGGCAATCAGCCCCAGCATTTT,CASSSPGSGNQPQHF
TRBV5-1,TRBJ1-1,few,-,TGCGCCAGCAGCCCATGGGACACCCGACACCTCATGAACACTGAAGCTTTCTTT,CASSPWDTRHLMNTEAFF
TRBV10-3,TRBJ1-2,-,-,TGTGCCATCAGTGCAGATAACTATGGCTACACCTTC,CAISADNYGYTF
TRBV27,TRBJ1-5,-,-,TGTGCCAGCAGTCCCTCGGTACATAGCAATCAGCCCCAGCATTTT,CASSPSVHSNQPQHF
TRBV29-1,TRBJ2-6,-,-,TGCAGCGTTGAACTCTCTGGGGCCAACGTCCTGACTTTC,CSVELSGANVLTF
TRBV6-5,TRBJ2-3,-,-,TGTGCCAGCAGTAAACAGCTAACGACCACAGATACGCAGTATTTT,CASSKQLTTTDTQYF
TRBV4-2,TRBJ1-2,-,TRBD1,TGTGCCAGCAGCCAAGTATCGGGACAGTCCTATGGCTACACCTTC,CASSQVSGQSYGYTF
TRBV30,TRBJ2-1,-,-,TGTGCCTGGAGAGCATGGCGGGCCAGCTCCTACAATGAGCAGTTCTTC,CAWRAWRASSYNEQFF
TRBV15,TRBJ2-6,once,-,TGTGCCACCAGCAGAGATCGAGTTGGGTTCCCTGGGGCCAACGTCCTGACTTTC,CATSRDRVGFPGANVLTF
TRBV19,TRBJ2-1,medium-sized,TRBD2,TGTGCCAGTATCCCGCCCAGCGGGGGGGTCAATGAGCAGTTCTTC,CASIPPSGGVNEQFF
TRBV11-1,TRBJ2-7,-,-,TGTGCCAGCAGCTTTAAGGGGGCCTACGAGCAGTACTTC,CASSFKGAYEQYF
TRBV29-1,TRBJ1-2,-,TRBD1,TGCAGCGTGGACAGGGGGACTAACTATGGCTACACCTTC,CSVDRGTNYGYTF
TRBV7-9,TRBJ1-1,few,-,TGTGCCAGCAGTATAGGGGAGAACACTGAAGCTTTCTTT,CASSIGENTEAFF
TRBV7-9,TRBJ2-3,-,TRBD1,TGTGCCAGCAGCCCCCCGGGACAGGGGACAGATACGCAGTATTTT,CASSPPGQGTDTQYF
TRBV29-1,TRBJ2-2,-,-,TGCAGCGTTGAAGAACAGGAGCGGTCCGGGGAGCTGTTTTTT,CSVEEQERSGELFF
TRBV7-2,TRBJ1-3,few,-,TGTGCCAGCGGAGACATCGGAGGTTTCTCTGGAAACACCATATATTTT,CASGDIGGFSGNTIYF
TRBV6-5,TRBJ2-4,-,TRBD1,TGTGCCAGCAGCCTGGGACAGGGAAGGGGAAACATTCAGTACTTC,CASSLGQGRGNIQYF
TRBV2,TRBJ1-5,-,-,TGTGCCAGCAGGGCCTTAGGGGGTGGAGATCAGCCCCAGCATTTT,CASRALGGGDQPQHF